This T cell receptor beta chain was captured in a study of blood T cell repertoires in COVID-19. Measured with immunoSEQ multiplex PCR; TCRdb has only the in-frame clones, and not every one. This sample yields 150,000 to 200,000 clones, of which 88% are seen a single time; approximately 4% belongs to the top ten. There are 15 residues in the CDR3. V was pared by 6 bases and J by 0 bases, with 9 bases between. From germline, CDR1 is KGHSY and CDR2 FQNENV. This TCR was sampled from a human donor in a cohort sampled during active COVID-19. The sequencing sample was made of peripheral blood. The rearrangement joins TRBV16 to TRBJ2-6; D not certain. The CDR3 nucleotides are TGTGCCAGCAGTCAAATCCTCTCTGGGGCCAACGTCCTGACTTTC. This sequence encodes CASSQILSGANVLTF. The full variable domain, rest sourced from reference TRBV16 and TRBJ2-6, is GEEVAQTPKHLVRGEGQKAKLYCAPIKGHSYVFWYQQVLKNEFKFLISFQNENVFDETGMPKERFSAKCLPNSPCSLEIQATKLEDSAVYFCASSQILSGANVLTFGAGSRLTVL.